This T cell receptor (beta chain) was sequenced in a study of T cell responses to AZD1222 COVID-19 vaccine. Clones were sequenced by immunoSEQ multiplex PCR, and TCRdb holds only the in-frame ones, with some missing. The sample shows approximately 180,000 clones, roughly nine tenths of them seen only once. This specimen was peripheral blood, taken on day 0 of AZD1222 vaccination. The source is an adult in good health.

DNA of the CDR3: TGCGCCAGCAGCCAAGATCGTGGGACAGCCGAAGATACGCAGTATTTT. Translated: CASSQDRGTAEDTQYF. The chain has TRBV4-1 and TRBJ2-3; TRBD1 matches 7 bases. The CDR3 totals 16 residues. Losses at the gene ends were 0 bases for V and 5 bases for J; bases not matched to a gene: 8. Germline CDR1 and CDR2: MGHRA and YSYEKL.